The T cell receptor beta chain described here comes from a study of T cell responses to AZD1222 COVID-19 vaccine. Sequencing used immunoSEQ multiplex PCR; TCRdb keeps in-frame clones, though not all of them. This table has 90,000 to 150,000 clones, approximately 90% appearing once. The germline gives CDR1 LGHDT, CDR2 YNNKEL (reference sequence). CDR3 size: 15 residues. Trimming left V 2 bases short and J 2 bases short, with 10 bases between. This chain joins TRBV3-1 (or the pseudogene TRBV3-2) and TRBJ2-1, with D perhaps TRBD1 or TRBD2 (5 bases each). Specimen: peripheral blood, collected 28 days after the second AZD1222 dose. The TCR sequence derives from an adult who received the AZD1222 COVID-19 vaccine. CDR3 DNA sequence: TGTGCCAGCAGCCAACTCGGGACGCCCTACAATGAGCAGTTCTTC. Protein: CASSQLGTPYNEQFF.